Each of the 9 T cell receptor beta chains below was sequenced from the same sample in a study of blood T cell repertoires in COVID-19. Assay used: immunoSEQ multiplex PCR; TCRdb lists only in-frame clones, some missing. This table holds fewer than 150,000 clones, approximately 83% found once. Sequencing was performed on peripheral blood. The receptor source for this set is a woman between 50 and 59 years old who had recovered from COVID-19.

CDR3 nucleotide sequence: TGTGCCAGCAGCTTAGATCAGAACAATGAGCAGTTCTTC. Its translation is CASSLDQNNEQFF. The chain recombines TRBV11-3 with TRBJ2-1, with D unresolved. This CDR3 is 13 amino acids long. The V gene's germline CDR1 is SGHNT and CDR2 YENEEA. Trimming took 0 bases from V and 5 from J, leaving 5 bases between them.

The chain carries TRBV9 and TRBJ1-1; no definite D call. CDR1 and CDR2 (germline): SGDLS, YYNGEE. This CDR3 comprises 14 residues. V was clipped by 0 bases and J by 0 bases, with 6 bases between them. The CDR3 reads CASSVGQMNTEAFF. In nucleotides, the CDR3 is TGTGCCAGCAGCGTAGGACAAATGAACACTGAAGCTTTCTTT.

J is TRBJ2-1 and V is TRBV5-1; tentative D call: TRBD1 (6 bases). Looked up from germline, CDR1 is SGHRS and CDR2 is YFSETQ. The CDR3 has 14 amino acids. Trimming removed 5 bases from V and 7 bases from J, with 16 bases in between. CDR3: CASSPGDLGNEQFF. The CDR3 nucleotides are TGCGCCAGCAGTCCAGGGGACCTGGGAAATGAGCAGTTCTTC.

The chain has TRBV15 and TRBJ2-5, with a tentative D call TRBD2 (6 bases). Germline CDR1 and CDR2: LNHNV and YYDKDF (reference sequence). This CDR3 has 13 residues. Trimming took off 8 bases at V and 3 bases at J, with 13 bases between the two ends. CDR3: CATGNGRKETQYF. CDR3 in DNA: TGTGCCACCGGGAACGGGAGAAAAGAGACCCAGTACTTC.

The V call is TRBV5-4, the J call TRBJ2-4, with 9 bases identical to TRBD2. The germline V gene encodes CDR1 SGHNT and CDR2 YYREEE (reference sequence). The length of the CDR3 is 17 residues. With V trimmed by 1 base and J by 1 base, 6 bases remained unmatched. The CDR3 sequence: CASSLISGGMAKNIQYF. The CDR3, as DNA: TGTGCCAGCAGCTTGATTAGCGGGGGTATGGCCAAAAACATTCAGTACTTC.

V and J are TRBV7-7 and TRBJ2-1, with TRBD2 matching 10 bases. This CDR3 region has 15 residues. CDR1 and CDR2 from the germline V gene are SSHAT and FNYEAQ (reference sequence). The junction had 7 bases not matched to a gene; V was cut back by 1 base and J by 10 bases. The CDR3 here is CASSLGSGGEWEQFF. The CDR3, as DNA: TGTGCCAGCAGCTTAGGAAGCGGGGGGGAATGGGAGCAGTTCTTC.

In this sample, this clone turned up once. CDR3: CASSLEFAGELFF. The CDR3, as DNA: TGCGCCAGCAGCTTGGAATTCGCCGGGGAGCTGTTTTTT. The rearrangement links TRBV5-1 to TRBJ2-2; D gene ambiguous. The germline V gene encodes CDR1 SGHRS and CDR2 YFSETQ. Deletions cut 0 bases from V and 6 bases from J, with 6 bases between. CDR3 length: 13 amino acids.

V gene TRBV15 combines with J gene TRBJ1-4, with D possibly TRBD1 on 6 matching bases. Germline lookup yields CDR1 LNHNV and CDR2 YYDKDF (reference sequence). V was shortened by 2 bases and J by 4 bases, with 20 bases between the two germline ends. This CDR3 comprises 18 residues. The DNA of the CDR3 is TGTGCCACCAGCAGATCTTTCTCTTGGACAGCCTATAATGAAAAACTGTTTTTT. Its protein product is CATSRSFSWTAYNEKLFF.

The V call is TRBV12-3 or TRBV12-4, the J call TRBJ2-1, with TRBD2 identical over 7 bases. V shed 6 bases, J shed 8 bases, and the junction held 4 bases outside the gene matches. CDR3 length: 12 residues. This chain's CDR3 is CASSQRGHEQFF. As DNA, the CDR3 is TGTGCCAGCAGCCAGCGGGGCCATGAGCAGTTCTTC.